This T cell receptor (beta chain) was identified during a study of metastatic and nonmetastatic thyroid tumors. On the study more broadly: Across blood and tumor or nodule tissue, repertoires from malignant and benign thyroid patients were compared with one another.

On this clone: At one boundary the junction diverges from the germline segment, which might be a read error.

As originally analysed: Construction of a distant-metastasis classifier for papillary thyroid cancer relied on CDR3 differences across clinicopathological groups. TCRdb called clones again from the PCR reads with MiXCR. The V and J calls and clone size come from TCRdb's table, not from the authors' own analysis. This table holds 25,000 to 30,000 clones, 3.7% found once. Germline V CDR1 and CDR2: MDHEN, SYDVKM. The CDR3 spans 11 residues. No patient had received any treatment before thyroid surgery. This TCR was recovered from a male donor with papillary thyroid cancer or a benign thyroid nodule (not recorded which). Some clones in this sample may be carry-over from other donors' samples. The genes are TRBV28 and TRBJ2-7, with D unresolved. The source material was blood. In nucleotides, the CDR3 is TGTGCCATCAGTATCGGGTGCAAGCAGTACTTC. Its translation: CAISIGCKQYF.